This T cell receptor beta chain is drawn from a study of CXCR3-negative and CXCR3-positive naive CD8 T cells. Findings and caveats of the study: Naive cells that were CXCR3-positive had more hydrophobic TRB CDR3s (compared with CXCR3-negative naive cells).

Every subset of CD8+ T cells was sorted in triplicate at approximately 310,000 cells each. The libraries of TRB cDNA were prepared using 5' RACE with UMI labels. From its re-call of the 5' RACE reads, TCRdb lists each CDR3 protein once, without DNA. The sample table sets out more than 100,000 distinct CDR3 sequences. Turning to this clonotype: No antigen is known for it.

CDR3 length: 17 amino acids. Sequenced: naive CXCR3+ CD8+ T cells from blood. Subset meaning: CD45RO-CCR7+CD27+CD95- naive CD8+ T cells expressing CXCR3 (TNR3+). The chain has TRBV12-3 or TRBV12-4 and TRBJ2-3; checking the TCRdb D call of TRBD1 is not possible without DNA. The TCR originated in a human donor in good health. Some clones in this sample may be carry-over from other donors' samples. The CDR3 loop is CASRRTPGGTNTDTQYF.